This T cell receptor (beta chain) originates from a study of blood T cell repertoires in COVID-19. Study-level background: Acute-phase and convalescent COVID-19 samples originated in the United States, Italy and Spain. T cells, B-cell-depleted T cells, or PBMCs provided the cDNA or gDNA that served as material.

Per the study methods: Amplification of reference gene primers was used by the study to estimate nucleated cell counts. Using immunoSEQ multiplex PCR, the repertoire was profiled, and TCRdb retains in-frame clones only, with some absent. V, J and clone size were drawn from that table, and D and trimming were deduced from the DNA. The sample lists about 70,000 clones, approximately 90% occurring once. The CDR3 spans 13 residues. The V end lost 8 bases, the J end lost 2 bases, and 10 bases lay between the germline ends. Looked up from germline, CDR1 is MDHEN and CDR2 is SYDVKM. This receptor was taken from a woman between 70 and 85 years old with acute or convalescent COVID-19. Sequenced: peripheral blood. This rearrangement joins TRBV28 to TRBJ1-5; the D is unclear. CDR3 nucleotide sequence: TGTGCCAGCCTCCCCTTTGGCAATCAGCCCCAGCATTTT. It translates to CASLPFGNQPQHF.